This T cell receptor (beta chain) comes out of a study of shared clonotypes between healthy human individuals. Whole-study results and caveats: Across several donors, naive CD4 shared 5% to 6%, naive CD8 less than 4%, memory CD4 about 2.5%, memory CD8 under 0.5%.

On this clone: Antigen unknown.

Trimming at V came to 8 bases and at J to 11 bases, leaving 2 bases not matched to a gene. The CDR3 is made up of 8 amino acids. The germline gives CDR1 GTSNPN, CDR2 SVGIG (reference sequence). Sequencing used immunoSEQ multiplex PCR; TCRdb keeps in-frame clones, though not all of them. The sample carries about 2.2 million clones, 93% recorded once. Naive CD8 cells lacked CD45RO and underwent positive selection for CCR7, leaving out terminally differentiated effector memory CD45RA+ cells. Healthy adults negative for HIV, lacking recent acute infections or vaccinations, served as donors. This TCR derives from a man between 18 and 29 years old in good health. Some clones in this sample may be carry-over from other donors' samples. Source material: naive CD8+ T cells from PBMCs. This chain links TRBV30 with TRBJ2-5, with 7 bases fitting TRBD1. In nucleotides, the CDR3 is TGTGCCGTACAGGGGCAGTACTTC. This sequence encodes CAVQGQYF.